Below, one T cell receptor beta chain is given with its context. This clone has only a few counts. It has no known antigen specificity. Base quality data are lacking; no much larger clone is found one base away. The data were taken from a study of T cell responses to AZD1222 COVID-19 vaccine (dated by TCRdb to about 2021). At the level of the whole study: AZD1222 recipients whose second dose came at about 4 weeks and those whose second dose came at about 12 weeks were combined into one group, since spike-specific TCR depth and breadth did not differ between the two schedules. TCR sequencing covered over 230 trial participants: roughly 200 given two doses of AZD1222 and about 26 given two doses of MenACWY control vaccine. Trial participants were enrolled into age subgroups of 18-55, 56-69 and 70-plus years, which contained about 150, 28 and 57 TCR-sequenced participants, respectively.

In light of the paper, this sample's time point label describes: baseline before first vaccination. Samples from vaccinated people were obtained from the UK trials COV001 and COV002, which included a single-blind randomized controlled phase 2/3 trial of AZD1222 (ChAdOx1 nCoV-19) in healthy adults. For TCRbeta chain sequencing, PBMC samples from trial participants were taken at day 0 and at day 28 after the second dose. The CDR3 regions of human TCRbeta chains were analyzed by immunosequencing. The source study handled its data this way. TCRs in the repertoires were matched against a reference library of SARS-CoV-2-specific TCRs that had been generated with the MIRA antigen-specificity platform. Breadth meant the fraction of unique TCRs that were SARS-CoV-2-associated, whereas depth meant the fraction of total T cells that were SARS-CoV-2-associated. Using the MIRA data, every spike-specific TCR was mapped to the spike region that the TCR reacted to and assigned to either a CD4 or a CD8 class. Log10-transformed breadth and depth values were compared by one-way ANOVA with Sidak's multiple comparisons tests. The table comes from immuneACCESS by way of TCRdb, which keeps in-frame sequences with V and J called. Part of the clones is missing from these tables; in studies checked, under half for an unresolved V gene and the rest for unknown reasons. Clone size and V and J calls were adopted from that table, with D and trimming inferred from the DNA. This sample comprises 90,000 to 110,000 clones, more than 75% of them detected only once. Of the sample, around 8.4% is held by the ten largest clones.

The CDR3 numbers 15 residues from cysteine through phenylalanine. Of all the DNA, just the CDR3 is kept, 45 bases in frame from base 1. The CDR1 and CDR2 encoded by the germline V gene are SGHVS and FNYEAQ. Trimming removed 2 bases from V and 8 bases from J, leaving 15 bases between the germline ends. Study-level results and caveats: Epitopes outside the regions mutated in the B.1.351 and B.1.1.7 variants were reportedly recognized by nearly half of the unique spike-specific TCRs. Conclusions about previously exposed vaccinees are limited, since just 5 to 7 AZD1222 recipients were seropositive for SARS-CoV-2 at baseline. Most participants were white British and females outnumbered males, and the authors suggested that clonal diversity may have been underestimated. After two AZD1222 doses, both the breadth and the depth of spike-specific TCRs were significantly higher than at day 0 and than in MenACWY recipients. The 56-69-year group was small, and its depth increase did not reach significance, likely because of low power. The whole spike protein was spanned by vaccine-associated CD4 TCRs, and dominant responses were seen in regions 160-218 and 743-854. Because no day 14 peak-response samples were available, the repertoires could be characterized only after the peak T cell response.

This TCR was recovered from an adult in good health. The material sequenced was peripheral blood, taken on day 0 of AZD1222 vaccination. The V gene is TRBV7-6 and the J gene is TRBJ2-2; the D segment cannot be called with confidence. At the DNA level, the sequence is TGTGCCAGCAGCTTAAGCCCCGATGGTGCGGGGGAGCTGTTTTTT. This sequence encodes CASSLSPDGAGELFF.